Listed here are 29 T cell receptor beta chains from one sample, sequenced in a study of blood T cell repertoires in COVID-19. Some clones are missing from TCRdb's copy, which holds only in-frame ones; the method was immunoSEQ multiplex PCR. The profile shows about 200,000 clones, 65% to 90% of them singletons. Sequencing was carried out using PBMCs or T cells enriched from blood (not recorded which). The receptors were gathered from a woman aged 40 to 50 with acute COVID-19.

V usage is TRBV3-1 (or the pseudogene TRBV3-2) and J usage is TRBJ2-5; D unclear. This CDR3 contains 12 residues. Germline V CDR1 and CDR2: LGHDT, YNNKEL (reference sequence). Trimming cost V 3 bases and J 2 bases, with 4 bases left between them. The CDR3 sequence: CASSQAQETQYF. The CDR3, as DNA: TGTGCCAGCAGCCAGGCTCAAGAGACCCAGTACTTC.

In its sample, this clone was seen once. The chain couples TRBV28 to TRBJ2-3, with 7 bases lining up with TRBD2. With V trimmed by 8 bases and J by 0 bases, 8 bases remained unmatched. Germline values: CDR1 MDHEN, CDR2 SYDVKM. The CDR3 consists of 15 residues. The CDR3 coding sequence is TGTGCCAGCGGAAACATAGCGGGTAGCACAGATACGCAGTATTTT. It codes for CASGNIAGSTDTQYF. Drawing the rest from reference TRBV28 and TRBJ2-3, the complete variable domain is DVKVTQSSRYLVKRTGEKVFLECVQDMDHENMFWYRQDPGLGLRLIYFSYDVKMKEKGDIPEGYSVSREKKERFSLILESASTNQTSMYLCASGNIAGSTDTQYFGPGTRLTVL.

V gene TRBV27 combines with J gene TRBJ2-3; the match to TRBD2 covers 13 bases. This CDR3 comprises 15 residues. CDR1 and CDR2 from the germline V gene are MNHEY and SMNVEV (reference sequence). V dropped 4 bases and J dropped 5; count of bases not matched to a gene: 3. In DNA form, the CDR3 reads TGTGCCAGCAGTTCCGGGACTAGCGGGAAAGATACGCAGTATTTT. The encoded protein is CASSSGTSGKDTQYF.

The chain is built from TRBV29-1 and TRBJ2-1, with 9 bases fitting TRBD2. Germline CDR1 reads SQVTM; CDR2 reads ANQGSEA. The CDR3 loop spans 13 amino acids. V dropped 1 base and J dropped 6; count of bases not matched to a gene: 1. The CDR3: CSVEVLAGNEQFF. Here the CDR3 DNA reads TGCAGCGTTGAAGTACTAGCGGGCAATGAGCAGTTCTTC.

The chain joins TRBV7-8 to TRBJ2-3; D perhaps matches TRBD2 (5 bases). The length of the CDR3 is 15 residues. CDR1 is SGHVS and CDR2 is FQNEAQ in the germline V gene. The germline V and J ends were trimmed by 1 base and 1 base, with 9 bases remaining between them. CDR3 protein: CASSLGWGGTDTQYF. Here the CDR3 DNA reads TGTGCCAGCAGCTTAGGGTGGGGAGGCACAGATACGCAGTATTTT. The variable domain in full, with the rest retrieved from reference TRBV7-8 and TRBJ2-3, is GAGVSQSPRYKVAKRGQDVALRCDPISGHVSLFWYQQALGQGPEFLTYFQNEAQLDKSGLPSDRFFAERPEGSVSTLKIQRTQQEDSAVYLCASSLGWGGTDTQYFGPGTRLTVL.

V is TRBV11-2 and J is TRBJ1-2, with TRBD1 matching 11 bases. V lost 1 base to trimming and J lost 3 bases; unmatched junction nucleotides: 1. The CDR3 covers 15 residues. Germline loops: CDR1 SGHAT, CDR2 FQNNGV. The DNA of the CDR3 is TGTGCCAGCAGCTTAGTGGGACAGGGGGACTATGGCTACACCTTC. Amino acids: CASSLVGQGDYGYTF. Filled out from reference TRBV11-2 and TRBJ1-2, the complete variable domain reads EAGVAQSPRYKIIEKRQSVAFWCNPISGHATLYWYQQILGQGPKLLIQFQNNGVVDDSQLPKDRFSAERLKGVDSTLKIQPAKLEDSAVYLCASSLVGQGDYGYTFGSGTRLTVV.

The chain links TRBV18 to TRBJ1-2; 7 bases line up with TRBD1. The CDR3 is made up of 16 amino acids. CDR1 is KGHSH and CDR2 is LQKENI in the germline V gene. V lost 4 bases, J lost 4 bases, and 12 bases stayed unmatched. The CDR3 nucleotides are TGTGCCAGCTCACAGGAGGGGACAGTCGGCCCCTATGGCTACACCTTC. It encodes CASSQEGTVGPYGYTF.

V gene TRBV11-2 combines with J gene TRBJ2-2, with D possibly matching TRBD1 (6 bases). Trimming shortened V by 6 bases and J by 0 bases, and 11 bases separated the two germline ends. Germline CDR1 reads SGHAT; CDR2 reads FQNNGV. CDR3 size: 15 residues. The CDR3 bases are TGTGCCAGCAGGTTGGACAGATCGAACACCGGGGAGCTGTTTTTT. It encodes CASRLDRSNTGELFF.

Details on this clone: At one end, the junction sequence differs from germline, possibly due to a read error. This chain connects TRBV6-4 to TRBJ1-2; D unclear. Per germline, CDR1 MRHNA and CDR2 SNTAGT. CDR3 length equals 14 residues. This CDR3 is CASSAPRGAGSWSF. The CDR3, as DNA: TGTGCCAGCAGTGCCCCTCGAGGAGCGGGAAGTTGGTCTTTC.

The V call is TRBV28, the J call TRBJ1-5, with D uncertain. The germline V gene has CDR1 MDHEN and CDR2 SYDVKM. The CDR3 is 14 residues long. V was shortened by 2 bases and J by 8 bases, with 13 bases between the two germline ends. Here the CDR3 DNA reads TGTGCCAGCAGTTTAGGTGGGCTCTCAGAGCCCCAGCATTTT. It yields the protein CASSLGGLSEPQHF.

The gene calls are TRBV3-1 (or the pseudogene TRBV3-2) and TRBJ1-3, with D perhaps matching TRBD1 (6 bases). This CDR3 spans 16 amino acids. Trimming stripped 4 bases from V and 0 bases from J, with 13 bases between. The V gene's germline CDR1 is LGHDT and CDR2 YNNKEL (reference sequence). The CDR3 here is CASSLGQGISGNTIYF. In DNA form, the CDR3 reads TGTGCCAGCAGCCTTGGGCAGGGGATCTCTGGAAACACCATATATTTT.

The chain recombines TRBV19 with TRBJ2-7; D is ambiguous. The germline V gene has CDR1 LNHDA and CDR2 SQIVND (reference sequence). V was shortened by 3 bases and J by 3 bases, with 9 bases between the two germline ends. The CDR3 is 13 amino acids. CDR3 sequence reads: CASSMNGYYEQYF. Here the CDR3 DNA reads TGTGCCAGTAGTATGAACGGGTACTACGAGCAGTACTTC.

The chain carries TRBV3-1 (or the pseudogene TRBV3-2) and TRBJ2-5; no clear D. Germline assignment: CDR1 LGHDT and CDR2 YNNKEL (reference sequence). This CDR3 is 14 amino acids long. Trimming pared 1 base from V and 3 bases from J, leaving 9 bases between. CDR3 nucleotide sequence: TGTGCCAGCAGCCAAGGGCGGATAAAAGAGACCCAGTACTTC. Amino acid sequence: CASSQGRIKETQYF.

The chain combines TRBV9 with TRBJ2-2; D possibly corresponds to TRBD2 (6 bases). The CDR3 contains 15 residues. V was trimmed by 0 bases and J by 5 bases, leaving 11 bases between them. Germline V lookup: CDR1 SGDLS, CDR2 YYNGEE. CDR3 protein: CASSVERAGTGELFF. For the CDR3, the DNA is TGTGCCAGCAGCGTAGAAAGGGCGGGGACCGGGGAGCTGTTTTTT. Based on the CDR3 plus reference TRBV9 and TRBJ2-2, the full variable domain is DSGVTQTPKHLITATGQRVTLRCSPRSGDLSVYWYQQSLDQGLQFLIQYYNGEERAKGNILERFSAQQFPDLHSELNLSSLELGDSALYFCASSVERAGTGELFFGEGSRLTVL.

This clone was picked up a small number of times. This chain uses TRBV6-1 with TRBJ2-7, with 11 nucleotides matching TRBD2. The CDR3 covers 15 residues. The V gene end was trimmed by 1 base and the J gene end by 2 bases; junction bases not matched to a gene: 1. Germline CDR1 and CDR2: MNHNS and SASEGT. CDR3 sequence (DNA): TGTGCCAGCAGTGAAGGACTAGCGGGAACCTACGAGCAGTACTTC. Translating it yields CASSEGLAGTYEQYF.

This clone was seen only once. In DNA, the CDR3 is TGTGCCAGCAGTTTATTGGAGATCAACACAGATACGCAGTATTTT. Translated: CASSLLEINTDTQYF. V and J are TRBV28 and TRBJ2-3; D is uncertain. V lost 1 base to trimming and J lost 2 bases, with 10 bases between them. This CDR3 spans 15 amino acids. CDR1 and CDR2 (germline): MDHEN, SYDVKM.

V is TRBV16 and J is TRBJ2-3, with D unresolved. Germline values: CDR1 KGHSY, CDR2 FQNENV. V lost 4 bases, J lost 4 bases, and 9 bases lay in between. This CDR3 has 13 residues. Here the CDR3 DNA reads TGTGCCAGCAGCCGAGCTTACGCAGATACGCAGTATTTT. This sequence encodes CASSRAYADTQYF.

The V gene is TRBV6-5, the J gene TRBJ2-5, with TRBD2 as a possible D gene (5 bases). Trimming removed 3 bases from V and 4 bases from J, with 12 bases in between. There are 14 residues in the CDR3. Germline-derived CDR1 and CDR2 are MNHEY and SVGAGI. The CDR3 protein is CASSYVGNLETQYF. Written as DNA, the CDR3 is TGTGCCAGCAGTTATGTCGGGAACCTAGAGACCCAGTACTTC.

This clone was picked up one time. V usage is TRBV9 and J usage is TRBJ1-4; TRBD1 agrees at 9 bases. Per germline, CDR1 SGDLS and CDR2 YYNGEE. The CDR3 has 19 amino acids. The V gene end was trimmed by 0 bases and the J gene end by 7 bases; junction bases not matched to a gene: 16. CDR3 residues: CASSVGGRGQGGSREKLFF. CDR3 sequence (DNA): TGTGCCAGCAGCGTAGGAGGACGGGGACAGGGAGGTTCGCGTGAAAAACTGTTTTTT. Variable domain in full (rest from reference TRBV9 and TRBJ1-4): DSGVTQTPKHLITATGQRVTLRCSPRSGDLSVYWYQQSLDQGLQFLIQYYNGEERAKGNILERFSAQQFPDLHSELNLSSLELGDSALYFCASSVGGRGQGGSREKLFFGSGTQLSVL.

The chain joins TRBV6-6 to TRBJ1-2, with 7 nucleotides matching TRBD1. V gave up 6 bases and J gave up 5 bases; unmatched junction bases: 15. Germline CDR1 is MNHNY and CDR2 is SVGAGI (reference sequence). This CDR3 comprises 16 residues. DNA for the CDR3: TGTGCCAGCAGCCACCTCCCTCGACAGGGAAGGTATGGCTACACCTTC. It specifies CASSHLPRQGRYGYTF.

The chain is built from TRBV21-1 and TRBJ2-5; the table gives TRBD1 as D, unverified against the DNA. TRBV21-1 represents a pseudogene. The CDR3 runs to 15 residues. The CDR3 DNA reads TGTGCCAGCAACCAGGACAGGGGGCGGAGAGGGACCCAGTACTTC. Protein sequence: CASNQDRGRRGTQYF.

The V call is TRBV5-8, the J call TRBJ2-7; D may be TRBD2 (5 bases). In germline, CDR1 is SGHTS, CDR2 YDEGEE. The CDR3 contains 14 residues. The V and J ends lost 2 bases and 6 bases respectively, with 15 bases between them. The CDR3 sequence: CASSFRSGFVEQYF. CDR3 in DNA: TGTGCCAGCAGCTTTAGGAGCGGTTTCGTCGAGCAGTACTTC.

The rearrangement links TRBV3-1 (or the pseudogene TRBV3-2) to TRBJ2-2; D not certain. Germline V gene lookup returns CDR1 LGHDT and CDR2 YNNKEL (reference sequence). Trimming took off 6 bases at V and 7 bases at J, with 12 bases between the two ends. The CDR3 consists of 13 residues. The CDR3 sequence is CASRPTTFGELFF. In DNA, the CDR3 is TGTGCCAGCAGACCTACCACCTTCGGGGAGCTGTTTTTT.

This clone was detected a few times. This chain connects TRBV5-1 to TRBJ2-2, with 8 nucleotides matching TRBD2. CDR1 is SGHRS and CDR2 is YFSETQ in the germline V gene. The V segment lost 4 bases and the J segment 1 base; nucleotides outside the gene matches: 3. CDR3 length: 15 amino acids. The CDR3 protein is CASSLAGMNTGELFF. The DNA for the CDR3 is TGCGCCAGCAGCCTAGCGGGTATGAACACCGGGGAGCTGTTTTTT.

This chain uses TRBV10-2 with TRBJ2-2; 8 bases agree with TRBD2. The V and J ends lost 6 bases and 2 bases, in that order; junction bases with no gene match: 5. The CDR3 totals 15 residues. Germline assignment: CDR1 WSHSY and CDR2 SAAADI. DNA for the CDR3: TGCGCCAGCAGGGCCACTAGCGGTAACACCGGGGAGCTGTTTTTT. It translates to CASRATSGNTGELFF.

This clone was counted a single time. This sequence joins TRBV2 and TRBJ1-4, with TRBD1 matching over 9 bases. The germline V gene encodes CDR1 SNHLY and CDR2 FYNNEI. The length of the CDR3 is 14 residues. The trim removed 5 bases at V and 7 bases at J, leaving 5 bases unmatched. The CDR3 region has the DNA TGTGCCAGCAGTCGGACAGGGGCGGCTGAAAAACTGTTTTTT. Amino acid sequence: CASSRTGAAEKLFF.

V is TRBV5-4 and J is TRBJ2-3, with 11 bases identical to TRBD2. CDR1 is SGHNT and CDR2 is YYREEE in the germline V gene (reference sequence). The CDR3 extends over 16 amino acids. V lost 4 bases and J lost 2; bases outside the gene matches: 6. The CDR3 protein is CASSRGGLAVTDTQYF. As DNA, the CDR3 is TGTGCCAGCAGCCGAGGGGGACTAGCGGTCACAGATACGCAGTATTTT. Full variable domain (missing parts from reference TRBV5-4 and TRBJ2-3): ETGVTQSPTHLIKTRGQQVTLRCSSQSGHNTVSWYQQALGQGPQFIFQYYREEENGRGNFPPRFSGLQFPNYSSELNVNALELDDSALYLCASSRGGLAVTDTQYFGPGTRLTVL.

The table lists this clone with a count of one. The rearrangement joins TRBV2 to TRBJ2-5, with D tentatively TRBD1 (6 bases). The CDR3 extends over 15 amino acids. The germline V gene encodes CDR1 SNHLY and CDR2 FYNNEI. Trimming removed 6 bases at V and 5 bases at J, with 19 bases between. The CDR3 DNA sequence: TGTGCCAGCAGCATTCCGGGACAAAAGGGGGAGACCCAGTACTTC. It codes for CASSIPGQKGETQYF.

CDR3 residues: CASSQLSGRAENEQFF. The CDR3 DNA follows: TGTGCCAGCAGCCAACTTAGCGGGAGGGCCGAAAATGAGCAGTTCTTC. J is TRBJ2-1 and V is TRBV14; 11 positions agree with TRBD2. V shed 2 bases, J shed 7 bases, and the junction held 7 bases outside the gene matches. The CDR3 has 16 residues. Germline lookup yields CDR1 SGHDN and CDR2 FVKESK.